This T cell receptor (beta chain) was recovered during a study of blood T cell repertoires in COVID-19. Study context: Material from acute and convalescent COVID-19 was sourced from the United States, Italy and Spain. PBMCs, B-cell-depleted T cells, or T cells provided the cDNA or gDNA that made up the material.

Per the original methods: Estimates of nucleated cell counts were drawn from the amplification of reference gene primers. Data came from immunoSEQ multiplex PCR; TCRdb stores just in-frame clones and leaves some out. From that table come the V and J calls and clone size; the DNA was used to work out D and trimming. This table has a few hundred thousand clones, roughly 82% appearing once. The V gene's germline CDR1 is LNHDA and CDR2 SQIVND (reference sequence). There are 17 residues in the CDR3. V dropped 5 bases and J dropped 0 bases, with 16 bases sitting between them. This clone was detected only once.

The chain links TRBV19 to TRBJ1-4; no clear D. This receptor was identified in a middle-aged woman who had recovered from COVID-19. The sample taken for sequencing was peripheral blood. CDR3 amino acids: CASSLGRGATTNEKLFF. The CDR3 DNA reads TGTGCCAGTAGTCTCGGGAGAGGCGCCACAACTAATGAAAAACTGTTTTTT.